A selection of T cell receptor beta chains follows, all from one sample in a study of blood T cell repertoires in COVID-19. Profiling relied on immunoSEQ multiplex PCR, and the TCRdb table lists in-frame clones only, not all of them. The table records 200,000 to 250,000 clones, around 80% of them present only once. The sample taken for sequencing was PBMCs or T cells enriched from blood (not recorded which). The receptors stem from a man aged 60 to 75 who had recovered from COVID-19. CDR3s include the opening cysteine and the closing phenylalanine or tryptophan. A D gene is named only where the DNA matches it firmly. Some rows have no size entry. The others give once, few or many, or a class for an expanded clone.

TRBV18	once	13	-	TRBJ1-4	CASSGGRNEKLFF	TGTGCCAGCTCCGGGGGAAGGAATGAAAAACTGTTTTTT
TRBV19	-	15	TRBD1	TRBJ2-1	CASSPMDRVYNEQFF	TGTGCCAGTAGCCCGATGGACAGGGTCTACAATGAGCAGTTCTTC
TRBV11-3	-	16	TRBD2	TRBJ2-2	CASSLGTSGGAEELFF	TGTGCCAGCAGCTTAGGGACTAGCGGGGGGGCCGAGGAGCTGTTTTTT
TRBV24-1	-	16	TRBD1	TRBJ2-1	CATSDADRSSYNEQFF	TGTGCCACCAGTGATGCGGACAGGAGCTCCTACAATGAGCAGTTCTTC
TRBV7-2	-	14	-	TRBJ1-5	CASSLDRINQPQHF	TGTGCCAGCAGCTTAGACAGGATCAATCAGCCCCAGCATTTT
TRBV7-2	-	14	TRBD2	TRBJ2-3	CASSLRGGVDTQYF	TGTGCCAGCAGCTTGCGGGGGGGCGTAGATACGCAGTATTTT
TRBV4-3	few	15	-	TRBJ2-1	CASSQGLVQNNEQFF	TGCGCCAGCAGCCAAGGATTGGTACAGAACAATGAGCAGTTCTTC
TRBV27	few	16	TRBD1	TRBJ1-4	CASSPSQTGPAEKLFF	TGTGCCAGCAGTCCCTCTCAGACAGGGCCGGCGGAAAAACTGTTTTTT
TRBV19	-	16	TRBD1	TRBJ1-5	CASSGTGGAGNQPQHF	TGTGCCAGTAGTGGGACAGGGGGCGCCGGGAATCAGCCCCAGCATTTT
TRBV24-1	-	13	-	TRBJ2-7	CATSGASNHEQYF	TGTGCCACCAGTGGGGCTAGCAATCACGAGCAGTACTTC
TRBV2	many	13	TRBD1	TRBJ2-5	CASTTGAMQTQYF	TGTGCCAGTACGACAGGGGCTATGCAGACCCAGTACTTC
TRBV25-1	once	16	TRBD2	TRBJ2-3	CASSDWTSGGGDTQYF	TGTGCCAGCAGTGACTGGACTAGCGGGGGTGGAGATACGCAGTATTTT
TRBV2	-	14	-	TRBJ2-7	CASSPTGSQGEQYF	TGTGCCAGCAGTCCTACAGGGTCTCAAGGCGAGCAGTACTTC
TRBV7-2	once	15	-	TRBJ1-6	CASSQRTPPRSPLHF	TGTGCCAGCAGCCAACGTACCCCCCCTAGGTCACCCCTCCACTTT
TRBV11-2	-	14	-	TRBJ1-5	CASSYTGPNQPQHF	TGTGCCAGCAGCTATACAGGGCCAAATCAGCCCCAGCATTTT
TRBV12-3/TRBV12-4	-	12	-	TRBJ2-7	CASKNRAYEQYF	TGTGCCAGCAAGAACCGGGCCTACGAGCAGTACTTC
TRBV7-3	-	12	TRBD2	TRBJ2-3	CASSPTGGTQYF	TGTGCCAGCAGCCCAACGGGGGGTACGCAGTATTTT
TRBV2	-	14	-	TRBJ2-5	CASSEGHKGETQYF	TGTGCCAGCAGTGAGGGGCACAAGGGAGAGACCCAGTACTTC
TRBV7-8	-	17	-	TRBJ2-6	CASHRIIVGSGANVLTF	TGTGCCAGCCACAGGATTATAGTGGGCTCTGGGGCCAACGTCCTGACTTTC
TRBV5-3	-	15	TRBD1	TRBJ1-1	CARSWLQGAGTEAFF	TGTGCCAGAAGCTGGTTACAGGGGGCCGGCACTGAAGCTTTCTTT
TRBV3-1/TRBV3-2	-	15	TRBD1	TRBJ2-2	CASSPAGGYTGELFF	TGTGCCAGCAGCCCTGCAGGGGGCTACACCGGGGAGCTGTTTTTT
TRBV19	-	18	TRBD1	TRBJ2-5	CASKGLLYSGTGEETQYF	TGTGCCAGTAAGGGACTGTTGTACTCCGGGACAGGGGAAGAGACCCAGTACTTC
TRBV5-8	-	17	TRBD1	TRBJ1-5	CASSLDGQGHSNQPQHF	TGTGCCAGCAGCTTGGATGGACAGGGCCATAGCAATCAGCCCCAGCATTTT
TRBV25-1	-	15	-	TRBJ1-4	CASSEYGQGIEKLFF	TGTGCCAGCAGTGAATATGGGCAGGGGATTGAAAAACTGTTTTTT
TRBV9	-	15	TRBD1	TRBJ2-5	CASSVEGQGGETQYF	TGTGCCAGCAGCGTAGAAGGACAGGGCGGAGAGACCCAGTACTTC
TRBV5-1	-	15	TRBD1	TRBJ2-7	CASSPGGQGWYEQYF	TGCGCCAGCAGCCCCGGCGGACAGGGCTGGTACGAGCAGTACTTC
TRBV3-1/TRBV3-2	-	15	-	TRBJ1-2	CASSQDGQGLYGYTF	TGTGCCAGCAGCCAAGATGGTCAGGGACTCTATGGCTACACCTTC
TRBV7-2	-	16	TRBD2	TRBJ2-7	CASALRSGGPSYEQYF	TGTGCCAGCGCCCTTCGTAGCGGGGGGCCAAGCTACGAGCAGTACTTC
TRBV10-3	-	14	TRBD1	TRBJ1-2	CAISRGTGIYGYTF	TGTGCCATCAGTCGCGGGACAGGGATCTATGGCTACACCTTC
TRBV3-1/TRBV3-2	-	11	TRBD1	TRBJ2-7	CASTGSYEQYF	TGTGCCTCGACAGGGTCCTACGAGCAGTACTTC
TRBV2	-	19	TRBD2	TRBJ2-5	CASNYFAGTSGGLQETQYF	TGTGCCAGCAACTACTTTGCTGGGACTAGCGGGGGTCTGCAAGAGACCCAGTACTTC
TRBV7-2	-	13	-	TRBJ2-7	CASSLGGGYEQYF	TGTGCCAGCAGCTTAGGAGGGGGCTACGAGCAGTACTTC
TRBV27	once	14	-	TRBJ2-2	CASSRGVNTGELFF	TGTGCCAGTTCCCGGGGAGTTAACACCGGGGAGCTGTTTTTT
TRBV5-8	-	16	-	TRBJ1-2	CASREPLHRVRVGYTF	TGTGCCAGCAGGGAGCCCCTCCACAGGGTTCGTGTTGGCTACACCTTC
TRBV27	-	14	TRBD2	TRBJ2-7	CASKGLAGNYEQYF	TGTGCCAGCAAAGGCCTAGCGGGGAACTACGAGCAGTACTTC
TRBV5-1	-	13	TRBD1	TRBJ1-1	CASSLQGQTEAFF	TGCGCCAGCAGCTTACAGGGGCAGACTGAAGCTTTCTTT
TRBV27	-	15	-	TRBJ2-2	CASSPSDWYTGELFF	TGTGCCAGCAGCCCCTCGGACTGGTACACCGGGGAGCTGTTTTTT
TRBV20-1	-	12	-	TRBJ2-1	CSASGGRNEQFF	TGCAGTGCTAGTGGCGGTCGAAATGAGCAGTTCTTC
TRBV7-2	-	15	-	TRBJ1-4	CASSLVAGPNEKLFF	TGTGCCAGCAGCTTAGTGGCAGGGCCTAATGAAAAACTGTTTTTT
TRBV14	-	13	-	TRBJ1-1	CASSQRSNTEAFF	TGTGCCAGCAGCCAACGTTCGAACACTGAAGCTTTCTTT
TRBV2	-	15	TRBD2	TRBJ2-1	CASSEQTSGDNEQFF	TGTGCCAGCAGTGAACAGACTAGCGGGGACAATGAGCAGTTCTTC
TRBV3-1/TRBV3-2	few	16	TRBD1	TRBJ1-2	CASSQVRQGPNYGYTF	TGTGCCAGCAGCCAGGTGCGACAGGGCCCTAACTATGGCTACACCTTC
TRBV5-6	-	14	-	TRBJ1-2	CASSLSTVYYGYTF	TGTGCCAGCAGCTTGTCCACAGTTTACTATGGCTACACCTTC
TRBV5-4	-	14	-	TRBJ1-2	CASSLGGGNYGYTF	TGTGCCAGCAGCCTCGGGGGGGGGAACTATGGCTACACCTTC
TRBV7-6	-	13	-	TRBJ2-7	CASSSPSSYEQYF	TGTGCCAGCAGCTCTCCCTCTTCCTACGAGCAGTACTTC
TRBV7-8	once	16	TRBD2	TRBJ2-7	CASQLRRGPGREEQYF	TGTGCCAGCCAGCTTAGGCGGGGTCCTGGGAGGGAGGAGCAGTACTTC
TRBV3-1/TRBV3-2	-	15	TRBD2	TRBJ2-5	CASSQPTSGQETQYF	TGTGCCAGCAGCCAACCGACTAGCGGGCAAGAGACCCAGTACTTC
TRBV6-5	-	15	-	TRBJ2-1	CASSPTVSFNNEQFF	TGTGCCAGCAGTCCGACAGTGTCCTTCAACAATGAGCAGTTCTTC
TRBV19	-	13	TRBD1	TRBJ1-2	CASSAVNRGGYTF	TGTGCCAGTAGTGCCGTGAACAGGGGTGGCTACACCTTC